The rows below give T cell receptor beta chains drawn from one sample of a study of CD8+ T cells in alopecia areata. The assay was immunoSEQ multiplex PCR, and TCRdb's table has in-frame clones only and misses some. The sample lists under 25,000 clones; 59% were seen once. Sequenced material: skin, taken at week 4, from a patient treated with tofacitinib. These receptors were obtained from a human donor with alopecia areata. Each CDR3 is given with its conserved first and last residue. D genes are given only for firm matches. Clone size is given for some rows only: seen once, a few or many times, or a class if the clone is expanded.

D gene,V gene,J gene,clone size,CDR3 DNA,CDR3 protein
NA,TRBV5-1,TRBJ2-1,NA,TGCGCCAGCAGCCAAGAATCGTATGAGCAGTTCTTC,CASSQESYEQFF
TRBD2,TRBV7-8,TRBJ2-3,NA,TGTGCCAGCAGCTTAGGTAGCGGGGGGGCTGCAGATACGCAGTATTTT,CASSLGSGGAADTQYF
NA,TRBV6-6,TRBJ1-4,NA,TGTGCCAGCATGCTCCAGGGAGGGTACGAAAAACTGTTTTTT,CASMLQGGYEKLFF
TRBD1,TRBV7-2,TRBJ1-2,NA,TGTGCCAGCAGCCCACCTGGAGCCGGGACAGCCTATGGCTACACCTTC,CASSPPGAGTAYGYTF
NA,TRBV27,TRBJ2-1,NA,TGTGCCAGCAGTTTATCCCCTAGCTCCTACAATGAGCAGTTCTTC,CASSLSPSSYNEQFF
NA,TRBV7-2,TRBJ2-2,NA,TGTGCCAGCAGCTCTTCACGAACCGGGGAGCTGTTTTTT,CASSSSRTGELFF
NA,TRBV6-1,TRBJ2-3,NA,TGTGCCAGCGTCCAGGGTAGGACAGATACGCAGTATTTT,CASVQGRTDTQYF
NA,TRBV28,TRBJ1-1,NA,TGTGCCAGCAGTTTCCAGGGACCCGACGGGGGGACTGAAGCTTTCTTT,CASSFQGPDGGTEAFF
NA,TRBV27,TRBJ2-3,NA,TGTGCCAGCAGGGCAAGACTAGTCATTTCCACAGATACGCAGTATTTT,CASRARLVISTDTQYF
NA,TRBV21-1,TRBJ2-7,few,TGTGCCAGCAGCGGCCGGGACAGGGGGTCGGCCGCTAGGGGCGAGCAGTACTTC,CASSGRDRGSAARGEQYF
TRBD2,TRBV4-1,TRBJ2-3,NA,TGCGCCAGCAGCCAACTAGCGGGGGGGTACACAGATACGCAGTATTTT,CASSQLAGGYTDTQYF
NA,TRBV5-5,TRBJ2-7,NA,TGTGCCAGCAGCCCGCCGACCTTTGCGGTGTACGAGCAGTACTTC,CASSPPTFAVYEQYF
NA,TRBV27,TRBJ1-4,NA,TGTGCCAGCAGTTTGGAGAGATTAGGAAAACTGTTTTTT,CASSLERLGKLFF
NA,TRBV4-3,TRBJ2-7,NA,TGCGCCAGCAGCCAAGATGGAACAGGGACGAACGAGCAGTACTTC,CASSQDGTGTNEQYF
TRBD1,TRBV4-1,TRBJ1-3,NA,TGCGCCAGCAGCCAAGCAGGGGGCGAGAGGGGAAACACCATATATTTT,CASSQAGGERGNTIYF
TRBD1,TRBV7-3,TRBJ1-2,NA,TGTGCCAGCAGCTTGACAGGGTGGAGTGGCTACACCTTC,CASSLTGWSGYTF
NA,TRBV4-1,TRBJ1-1,NA,TGCGCCAGCAGCCAAGGGACTGGGGGGGTGAACACTGAAGCTTTCTTT,CASSQGTGGVNTEAFF
NA,TRBV27,TRBJ1-1,once,TGTGCCAGCATCTTATCCCCTCTTGGGGGGAACACTGAAGCTTTCTTT,CASILSPLGGNTEAFF
NA,TRBV6-5,TRBJ1-5,few,TGTGCCAGCAGTTACTCCATAGACTTAGTCAATCAGCCCCAGCATTTT,CASSYSIDLVNQPQHF
TRBD1,TRBV6-1,TRBJ2-7,NA,TGTGCCAGTTCGACAGGGGTTGCCTACGAGCAGTACTTC,CASSTGVAYEQYF
NA,TRBV15,TRBJ1-5,few,TGTGCCACCAGCAGAGATGGGAGACCGGCCCAGCATTTT,CATSRDGRPAQHF
TRBD2,TRBV6-5,TRBJ2-5,NA,TGTGCCAGCAGTTACGAGACTAGCAAGGGGACCCAGTACTTC,CASSYETSKGTQYF
NA,TRBV6-1,TRBJ2-3,NA,TGTGCCAGCAGTGATGTGCGTTTCACAGATACGCAGTATTTT,CASSDVRFTDTQYF
TRBD1,TRBV10-3,TRBJ2-7,few,TGTGCCATCACCTCCCCGGGACAGGGACAGTACTTC,CAITSPGQGQYF
NA,TRBV30,TRBJ2-3,NA,TGTGCCTGTGGGGGTCAGGGGAACCCAGATACGCAGTATTTT,CACGGQGNPDTQYF
NA,TRBV2,TRBJ1-5,once,TGTGCCAGCAGTGAGTTCAGGGCAGTCAGCAATCAGCCCCAGCATTTT,CASSEFRAVSNQPQHF
TRBD1,TRBV2,TRBJ1-6,medium-sized,TGTGCCAGCAGGCCCGGGACAGGGAGGTCACCCCTCCACTTT,CASRPGTGRSPLHF
NA,TRBV19,TRBJ1-1,NA,TGTGCCAGTAGTATAAGGAAAGGGAAGGGGGTTTTGGTTGAAGCTTTCTTT,CASSIRKGKGVLVEAFF
NA,TRBV4-3,TRBJ1-4,NA,TGCGCCAGCAGCCAAGAGAGGTTTGAAAAACTGTTTTTT,CASSQERFEKLFF
NA,TRBV7-6,TRBJ2-1,medium-sized,TGTGCCAGCAGCTCCCCGCACAATGAGCAGTTCTTC,CASSSPHNEQFF
NA,TRBV29-1,TRBJ2-2,NA,TGCAGCGTTGACGCAGGGGACAACACCGGGGAGCTGTTTTTT,CSVDAGDNTGELFF
TRBD1,TRBV7-9,TRBJ2-7,NA,TGTGCCAGCAGCTCCACCCGGGACAGGATCTACGAGCAGTACTTC,CASSSTRDRIYEQYF
NA,TRBV7-9,TRBJ1-2,NA,TGTGCCAGCAGCGCAGGACTCTATGGCTACACCTTC,CASSAGLYGYTF
TRBD1,TRBV6-5,TRBJ2-2,NA,TGTGCCAGCAGACCTGGGACAGGGAACACCGGGGAGCTGTTTTTT,CASRPGTGNTGELFF
TRBD1,TRBV29-1,TRBJ1-5,few,TGCAGCCCGGGGACAGCAAATCAGCCCCAGCATTTT,CSPGTANQPQHF
TRBD1,TRBV27,TRBJ1-2,NA,TGTGCCACCTACCAACAGGGGAGGAACGGCTACACCTTC,CATYQQGRNGYTF
TRBD1,TRBV10-3,TRBJ1-1,few,TGTGCCATCAGTGACCCCCAGACAGGGGGCACTGAAGCTTTCTTT,CAISDPQTGGTEAFF
NA,TRBV30,TRBJ2-4,NA,TGTGCCTGGAGTGTAGGAGGGTCGGGGGACGAAAACATTCAGTACTTC,CAWSVGGSGDENIQYF
NA,TRBV6-1,TRBJ1-2,few,TGTGCCACCCGTCGGGGCTATACTAACTATGGCTACACCTTC,CATRRGYTNYGYTF
NA,TRBV6-6,TRBJ1-2,NA,TGTGCCAGCAGACTAGGGACGGCCCCGGGCTACACCTTC,CASRLGTAPGYTF
NA,TRBV4-3,TRBJ1-2,NA,TGCGCCAGCAGCCAAGAATATACTAACCAGGGGACTGGCTACACCTTC,CASSQEYTNQGTGYTF
NA,TRBV6-6,TRBJ1-5,NA,TGTGCCAGCAGTTACTCGAGGGTGGGCAATCAGCCCCAGCATTTT,CASSYSRVGNQPQHF
TRBD1,TRBV28,TRBJ1-5,NA,TGTGCCAGCAGTTTAGTCCCTCCCAGGGGGTTTTGTAATCAGCCCCAGCATTTT,CASSLVPPRGFCNQPQHF
NA,TRBV18,TRBJ2-2,NA,TGTGCCAGCTCACGAGGAGAGGCCGGGGAGCTGTTTTTT,CASSRGEAGELFF
TRBD1,TRBV7-9,TRBJ2-1,NA,TGTGCCAGCAGCTTAAGCCGCAAGACAGGGGGCTACAATGAGCAGTTCTTC,CASSLSRKTGGYNEQFF